Following are 30 T cell receptor beta chains from one sample sequenced in a study of control samples from healthy donors and cancer patients. Profiling relied on immunoSEQ multiplex PCR, and the TCRdb table lists in-frame clones only, not all of them. The sample contains over 150,000 clones, roughly 94% of which appear only once. The sequenced sample consisted of blood. The receptors were gathered from a woman aged 18 to 35 in good health.

This clone was recorded a few times. The chain recombines TRBV10-1 with TRBJ2-1; 10 bases agree with TRBD2. This CDR3 spans 21 amino acids. From germline, CDR1 is WNHNN and CDR2 SYGVQD (reference sequence). Trimming at V came to 0 bases and at J to 0 bases, leaving 14 bases not matched to a gene. The CDR3 DNA reads as TGCGCCAGCAGTGAGTCGACTCTGGGTAGCGGGAGGTCAAGCTCCTACAATGAGCAGTTCTTC. Protein sequence: CASSESTLGSGRSSSYNEQFF.

V gene TRBV19 combines with J gene TRBJ1-2; D gene unclear. The CDR3 is 14 residues long. The germline CDR1 and CDR2 sequences are LNHDA and SQIVND (reference sequence). Trimming left V 3 bases short and J 2 bases short, with 10 bases between. CDR3 region: CASSMFNNNYGYTF. In DNA form, the CDR3 reads TGTGCCAGTAGTATGTTTAACAACAACTATGGCTACACCTTC.

The genes are TRBV7-8 and TRBJ1-5, with D possibly being TRBD1 (6 bases). The CDR3 length is 15 residues. Germline V gene sequence: CDR1 SGHVS, CDR2 FQNEAQ. Trimming pared 4 bases from V and 3 bases from J, leaving 13 bases between. Here the CDR3 reads CASSSLGGPNQPQHF. The CDR3 DNA reads TGTGCCAGCAGCTCCCTAGGGGGACCCAATCAGCCCCAGCATTTT.

The CDR3 loop is CASSLKDSNEKLFF. Here the CDR3 DNA reads TGTGCCAGCAGCTTAAAGGACAGTAATGAAAAACTGTTTTTT. V usage is TRBV7-6 and J usage is TRBJ1-4; possibly TRBD1 for D (6 bases). The germline CDR1 and CDR2 sequences are SGHVS and FNYEAQ. Trimming left V 2 bases short and J 4 bases short, with 8 bases between. CDR3 length: 14 residues.

V is TRBV3-1 (or the pseudogene TRBV3-2) and J is TRBJ2-3; 7 bases are shared with TRBD2. V shed 0 bases, J shed 5 bases, and the junction held 8 bases outside the gene matches. CDR1 LGHDT and CDR2 YNNKEL come from the germline V gene (reference sequence). The CDR3 covers 16 residues. DNA of the CDR3: TGTGCCAGCAGCCAAGAGAGGGTGTCGGGGGGAGATACGCAGTATTTT. Translated: CASSQERVSGGDTQYF.

The CDR3 region has the DNA TGTGCCAGCAGTTACCGCGGGACAGGGGAAGGCTACACCTTC. Translating it yields CASSYRGTGEGYTF. The chain couples TRBV6-5 to TRBJ1-2, with TRBD1 matching over 10 bases. Trimming removed 2 bases from V and 8 bases from J; junction bases left unmatched: 5. CDR1 and CDR2 (germline): MNHEY, SVGAGI. This CDR3 spans 14 amino acids.

V and J are TRBV5-1 and TRBJ1-3; D possibly corresponds to TRBD1 (5 bases). Between the trimmed V and J ends, which lost 0 bases and 4 bases, there was a span of 14 bases. This CDR3 comprises 16 residues. Germline V CDR1 and CDR2: SGHRS, YFSETQ. CDR3 bases: TGCGCCAGCAGCTTGGGACAGCAGTTAGCAGGAAACACCATATATTTT. Its protein product is CASSLGQQLAGNTIYF.

The genes are TRBV7-2 and TRBJ2-7; the D gene is possibly TRBD1 (8 bases). Germline V CDR1 and CDR2: SGHTA, FQGNSA. V lost 5 bases and J lost 7, with 18 bases in between. The CDR3 loop spans 14 amino acids. CDR3 in amino acids: CASSGQGGAGEQYF. DNA for the CDR3: TGTGCCAGCAGCGGACAGGGAGGGGCGGGGGAGCAGTACTTC.

This clone was seen a single time. The CDR3 reads CASSPLGGETQYF. CDR3 sequence (DNA): TGTGCCAGCAGCCCCCTGGGGGGAGAGACCCAGTACTTC. The chain is built from TRBV27 and TRBJ2-5, with D maybe TRBD2 (6 bases). The CDR3 consists of 13 residues. Germline assignment: CDR1 MNHEY and CDR2 SMNVEV (reference sequence). V gave up 6 bases and J gave up 4 bases, with 12 bases separating them.

This chain uses TRBV11-1 with TRBJ2-7; maybe TRBD1 (6 bases). Germline V gene lookup returns CDR1 SGHAT and CDR2 FQDESV (reference sequence). V was shortened by 3 bases and J by 6 bases, with 12 bases between the two germline ends. The CDR3 extends over 13 amino acids. The CDR3 loop is CASSFRQESEQYF. The DNA for the CDR3 is TGTGCCAGCAGCTTTCGACAGGAGAGCGAGCAGTACTTC.

The count of this clone is one. The V gene is TRBV7-8, the J gene TRBJ1-2, with D tentatively TRBD1 (5 bases). Trimming removed 5 bases from V and 7 bases from J, with 14 bases in between. The CDR3 length is 13 residues. CDR1 is SGHVS and CDR2 is FQNEAQ in the germline V gene. CDR3 in DNA: TGTGCCAGCAGCCCCAAAACAGGATTTGGCTACACCTTC. This sequence encodes CASSPKTGFGYTF.

The rearrangement uses TRBV12-3 or TRBV12-4 and TRBJ1-2; 7 nucleotides line up with TRBD1. The CDR3 covers 13 residues. V shed 7 bases and J 8 bases; nucleotides not matched to a gene: 10. As DNA, the CDR3 is TGTGCCAGCACCTCCACGCACAGGGGCGGCTACACCTTC. This encodes CASTSTHRGGYTF.

The chain combines TRBV27 with TRBJ1-1; D is unclear. Trimming took 0 bases from V and 2 from J, leaving 19 bases between them. Germline values: CDR1 MNHEY, CDR2 SMNVEV (reference sequence). This CDR3 has 18 amino acids. CDR3 amino acids: CASSLSARFRGANTEAFF. The DNA for the CDR3 is TGTGCCAGCAGTTTATCGGCCAGATTCAGAGGAGCTAACACTGAAGCTTTCTTT.

V is TRBV18 and J is TRBJ1-5; 7 bases fit TRBD1. Germline CDR1 and CDR2: KGHSH and LQKENI. This CDR3 region has 15 residues. Germline trimming cut 4 bases from V and 0 bases from J; bases unmatched to any gene: 3. The CDR3 here is CASSQGQYSNQPQHF. In nucleotides, the CDR3 is TGTGCCAGCTCACAGGGACAGTATAGCAATCAGCCCCAGCATTTT.

The gene calls are TRBV7-9 and TRBJ1-1; D gene ambiguous. Germline V gene lookup returns CDR1 SEHNR and CDR2 FQNEAQ (reference sequence). This CDR3 is built from 15 residues. V was trimmed by 1 base and J by 6 bases, leaving 15 bases between them. CDR3 protein: CASSLGGTPASEAFF. The CDR3 DNA follows: TGTGCCAGCAGCTTAGGTGGCACCCCGGCGTCTGAAGCTTTCTTT.

This clone came up once. The CDR3 DNA reads TGTGCCAGCAGCCAAGGCGGGGGCTATGGCTACACCTTC. This gives the protein CASSQGGGYGYTF. The rearrangement links TRBV4-2 to TRBJ1-2; possible D gene TRBD1, 5 bases. Germline loops: CDR1 LGHNA, CDR2 YNFKEQ. Trimming left V 1 base short and J 4 bases short, with 7 bases between. The CDR3 runs 13 residues.

The chain uses TRBV28 and TRBJ2-7; tentative D call: TRBD1 (7 bases). This CDR3 comprises 13 residues. Germline V gene lookup returns CDR1 MDHEN and CDR2 SYDVKM. V gave up 10 bases and J gave up 5 bases, with 18 bases separating them. CDR3 DNA sequence: TGTGCCATTAATCCAGGGGGGCGGAACGAGCAGTACTTC. It yields the protein CAINPGGRNEQYF.

The J gene is TRBJ1-1, the V gene TRBV11-3; D is ambiguous. Germline V lookup: CDR1 SGHNT, CDR2 YENEEA. V was trimmed by 5 bases and J by 5 bases, leaving 12 bases between them. This CDR3 has 13 residues. The CDR3 is CASSPYRGTEAFF. The CDR3 region has the DNA TGTGCCAGCAGCCCCTATCGGGGAACTGAAGCTTTCTTT.

As DNA, the CDR3 is TGTGCCATCAGTGCGATGACTAGCGCCAGCACAGATACGCAGTATTTT. It translates to CAISAMTSASTDTQYF. The V gene is TRBV10-3, the J gene TRBJ2-3, with TRBD2 identical over 8 bases. V lost 4 bases to trimming and J lost 0 bases; unmatched junction nucleotides: 6. Germline lookup yields CDR1 ENHRY and CDR2 SYGVKD. There are 16 residues in the CDR3.

This clone has a handful of counts. The chain couples TRBV5-5 to TRBJ1-2, with D unclear. The V and J ends lost 3 bases and 6 bases respectively, with 24 bases between them. The CDR3 is 17 amino acids. CDR1 is SGHKS, CDR2 YYEKEE, per germline (reference sequence). Here the CDR3 reads CASSSEEVPGVWDGYTF. DNA of the CDR3: TGTGCCAGCAGCTCTGAGGAGGTACCCGGTGTTTGGGATGGCTACACCTTC.

The chain has TRBV27 and TRBJ1-3, with no clear D. The CDR3 has 14 residues. V was cut by 7 bases and J by 0 bases, with 10 bases left in between. CDR1 and CDR2 from the germline V gene are MNHEY and SMNVEV (reference sequence). The CDR3 nucleotides are TGTGCCAGCAAGTCCTGGGCCTCTGGAAACACCATATATTTT. Translated, it gives CASKSWASGNTIYF.

The count of this clone is one. CDR3 protein: CASSTGTLETQYF. DNA of the CDR3: TGTGCCAGCAGTACCGGGACCCTAGAGACGCAGTATTTT. The rearrangement uses TRBV5-6 and TRBJ2-3; either TRBD1 or TRBD2 may fit D (5 bases each). V was clipped by 5 bases and J by 9 bases, with 16 bases between them. CDR3 length equals 13 residues. CDR1 and CDR2 (germline): SGHDT, YYEEEE.

The V gene is TRBV5-6, the J gene TRBJ2-7, with 8 bases aligning to TRBD2. The CDR3 loop spans 14 amino acids. The germline CDR1 and CDR2 sequences are SGHDT and YYEEEE. V gave up 8 bases and J gave up 5 bases; unmatched junction bases: 12. In nucleotides, the CDR3 is TGTGCCAGAGGCCACGCGGGGGGCCTCCACGAGCAGTACTTC. Amino acids: CARGHAGGLHEQYF.

This chain connects TRBV5-6 to TRBJ1-5, with a tentative D call TRBD1 (6 bases). The CDR3 loop spans 15 amino acids. The V end lost 4 bases, the J end lost 5 bases, and 16 bases lay between the germline ends. The V gene's germline CDR1 is SGHDT and CDR2 YYEEEE. CDR3 sequence (DNA): TGTGCCAGCAGCGCCAATCAGGGGAAGTATCAGCCCCAGCATTTT. Translating gives CASSANQGKYQPQHF.

The chain joins TRBV2 to TRBJ1-4; D is perhaps TRBD1 (5 bases). Trimming cost V 6 bases and J 3 bases, with 14 bases left between them. The CDR3 extends over 15 amino acids. Germline V lookup: CDR1 SNHLY, CDR2 FYNNEI. The CDR3, as DNA: TGTGCCAGCAGAGCTCAGGGTTATTCTAATGAAAAACTGTTTTTT. Amino acid sequence: CASRAQGYSNEKLFF. Supplemented by reference TRBV2 and TRBJ1-4, the full variable domain reads EPEVTQTPSHQVTQMGQEVILRCVPISNHLYFYWYRQILGQKVEFLVSFYNNEISEKSEIFDDQFSVERPDGSNFTLKIRSTKLEDSAMYFCASRAQGYSNEKLFFGSGTQLSVL.

The CDR3 DNA follows: TGTGCCAGCAGTTCCCCTCTTATGGATTCGGGGGAAAAACTGTTTTTT. As protein: CASSSPLMDSGEKLFF. The V call is TRBV27, the J call TRBJ1-4; D uncertain. Between the trimmed V and J ends, which lost 4 bases and 8 bases, there was a span of 20 bases. CDR3 length: 16 residues. Germline-derived CDR1 and CDR2 are MNHEY and SMNVEV (reference sequence).

The V call is TRBV6-2 or TRBV6-3, the J call TRBJ1-2; 7 bases align to TRBD1. CDR1 and CDR2 (germline): MNHEY, SVGEGT. The length of the CDR3 is 13 residues. J gave up 2 bases and V 4 bases, and 1 base lay outside the gene matches. The CDR3 here is CASSLQGNYGYTF. As DNA, the CDR3 is TGTGCCAGCAGTTTACAGGGGAACTATGGCTACACCTTC.

V usage is TRBV7-2 and J usage is TRBJ1-1, with D uncertain. This CDR3 region has 16 residues. With 1 base removed from V and 1 base from J, the gap between germline ends came to 13 bases. Germline values: CDR1 SGHTA, CDR2 FQGNSA. The DNA for the CDR3 is TGTGCCAGCAGCTTAGTGTCCAGGAGCCCGAACACTGAAGCTTTCTTT. Protein sequence: CASSLVSRSPNTEAFF.

Concerning this clone: Distinct nucleotide sequences in the sample also encode this CDR3. V is TRBV6-2 or TRBV6-3 and J is TRBJ1-1, with D perhaps TRBD1 (5 bases). Trimming took 2 bases from V and 2 from J, leaving 6 bases between them. CDR1 MNHEY and CDR2 SVGEGT come from the germline V gene. This CDR3 spans 13 amino acids. The CDR3 DNA reads as TGTGCCAGCAGTTACGGGGGAAACACTGAAGCTTTCTTT. This codes for CASSYGGNTEAFF.

CDR3 coding DNA: TGCGCCAGCACGCGACAGGGAAGGACTGAAGCTTTCTTT. Amino acid sequence: CASTRQGRTEAFF. This chain uses TRBV10-2 with TRBJ1-1; 7 bases line up with TRBD1. This CDR3 region has 13 residues. Germline values: CDR1 WSHSY, CDR2 SAAADI. The ends lost 7 bases at V and 5 bases at J; junction bases unmatched: 7.